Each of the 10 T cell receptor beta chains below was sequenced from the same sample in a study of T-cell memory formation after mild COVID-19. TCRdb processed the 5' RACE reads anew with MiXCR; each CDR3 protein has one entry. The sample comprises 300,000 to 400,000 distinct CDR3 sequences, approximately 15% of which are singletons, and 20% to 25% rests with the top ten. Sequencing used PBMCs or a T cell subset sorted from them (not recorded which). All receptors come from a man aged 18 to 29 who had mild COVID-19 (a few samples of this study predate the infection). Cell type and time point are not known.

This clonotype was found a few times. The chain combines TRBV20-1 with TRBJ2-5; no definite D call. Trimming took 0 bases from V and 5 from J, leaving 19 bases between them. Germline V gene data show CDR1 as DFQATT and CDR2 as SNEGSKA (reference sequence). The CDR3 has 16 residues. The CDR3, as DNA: TGCAGTGCTAGAGAAGCTCCGGCGGATAATTGGGAGACCCAGTACTTC. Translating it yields CSAREAPADNWETQYF.

This chain's CDR3 is CASRGQISGNTIYF. CDR3 nucleotide sequence: TGTGCCAGCAGGGGACAGATCTCTGGAAACACCATATATTTT. V usage is TRBV6-6 and J usage is TRBJ1-3; the match to TRBD1 covers 7 bases. The junction had 2 bases not matched to a gene; V was cut back by 6 bases and J by 0 bases. Germline CDR1 is MNHNY and CDR2 is SVGAGI (reference sequence). The CDR3 totals 14 residues.

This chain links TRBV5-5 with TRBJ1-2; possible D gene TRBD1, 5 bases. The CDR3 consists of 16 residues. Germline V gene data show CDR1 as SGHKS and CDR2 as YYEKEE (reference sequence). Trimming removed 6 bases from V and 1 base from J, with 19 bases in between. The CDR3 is CASTRIPGYDNYGYTF. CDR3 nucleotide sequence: TGTGCCAGCACCCGCATTCCAGGGTATGATAACTATGGCTACACCTTC.

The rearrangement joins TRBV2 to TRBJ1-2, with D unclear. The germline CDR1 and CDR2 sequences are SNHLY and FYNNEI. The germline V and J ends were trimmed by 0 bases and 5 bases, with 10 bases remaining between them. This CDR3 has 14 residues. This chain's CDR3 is CASSEAGQSYGYTF. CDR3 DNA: TGTGCCAGCAGTGAAGCAGGGCAGAGTTATGGCTACACCTTC. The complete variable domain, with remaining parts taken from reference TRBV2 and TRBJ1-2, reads EPEVTQTPSHQVTQMGQEVILRCVPISNHLYFYWYRQILGQKVEFLVSFYNNEISEKSEIFDDQFSVERPDGSNFTLKIRSTKLEDSAMYFCASSEAGQSYGYTFGSGTRLTVV.

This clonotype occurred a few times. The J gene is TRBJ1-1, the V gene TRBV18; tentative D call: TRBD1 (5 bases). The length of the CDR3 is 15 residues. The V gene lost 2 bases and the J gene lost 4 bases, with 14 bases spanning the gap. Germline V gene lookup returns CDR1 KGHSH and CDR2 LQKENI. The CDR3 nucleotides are TGTGCCAGCTCACCAATGAGGGGCGGTGGCACTGAAGCTTTCTTT. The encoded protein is CASSPMRGGGTEAFF.

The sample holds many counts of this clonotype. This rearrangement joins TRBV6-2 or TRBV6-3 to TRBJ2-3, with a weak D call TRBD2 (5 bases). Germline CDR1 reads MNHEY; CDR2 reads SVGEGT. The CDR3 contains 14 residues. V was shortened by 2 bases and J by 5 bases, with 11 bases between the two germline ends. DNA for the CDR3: TGTGCCAGCAGTTACCTGACGGCGGGAGATACGCAGTATTTT. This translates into CASSYLTAGDTQYF.

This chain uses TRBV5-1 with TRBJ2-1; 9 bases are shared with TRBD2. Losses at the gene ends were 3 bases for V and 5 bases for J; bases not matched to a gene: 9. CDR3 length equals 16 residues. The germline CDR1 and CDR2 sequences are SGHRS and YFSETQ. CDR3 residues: CASSSTGAGGDNEQFF. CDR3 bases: TGCGCCAGCAGCTCAACGGGAGCGGGGGGAGACAATGAGCAGTTCTTC. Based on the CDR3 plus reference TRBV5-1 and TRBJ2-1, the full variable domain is KAGVTQTPRYLIKTRGQQVTLSCSPISGHRSVSWYQQTPGQGLQFLFEYFSETQRNKGNFPGRFSGRQFSNSRSEMNVSTLELGDSALYLCASSSTGAGGDNEQFFGPGTRLTVL.

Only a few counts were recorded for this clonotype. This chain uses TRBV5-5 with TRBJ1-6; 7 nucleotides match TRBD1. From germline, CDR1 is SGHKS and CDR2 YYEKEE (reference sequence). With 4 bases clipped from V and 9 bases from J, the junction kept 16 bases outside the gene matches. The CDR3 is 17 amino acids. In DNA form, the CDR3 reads TGTGCCAGCAGCAAAACAGGGGAAATGTTTCTTGGTTCACCCCTCCACTTT. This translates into CASSKTGEMFLGSPLHF.

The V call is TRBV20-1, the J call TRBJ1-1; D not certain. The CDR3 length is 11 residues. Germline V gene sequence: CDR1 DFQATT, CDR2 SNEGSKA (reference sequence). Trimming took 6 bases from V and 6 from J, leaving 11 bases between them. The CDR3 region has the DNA TGCAGTGCGCGGGCGTCCGCTGAAGCTTTCTTT. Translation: CSARASAEAFF.

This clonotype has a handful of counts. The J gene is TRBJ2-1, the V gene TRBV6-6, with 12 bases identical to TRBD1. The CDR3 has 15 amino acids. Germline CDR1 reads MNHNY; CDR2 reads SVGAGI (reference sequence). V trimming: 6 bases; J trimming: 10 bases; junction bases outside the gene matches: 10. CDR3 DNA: TGTGCCAGCAGGGCCCGGGACAGGGGGCAGCAAGAGCAGTTCTTC. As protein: CASRARDRGQQEQFF.